This T cell receptor (beta chain) was recorded in a study of blood T cell repertoires in COVID-19. Study-wide background: The origin of the acute and convalescent COVID-19 samples was the United States, Italy and Spain.

Authors' methods: Amplification with reference gene primers provided the estimates of nucleated cell counts. Data came from immunoSEQ multiplex PCR; TCRdb stores just in-frame clones and leaves some out. V, J and clone size derive from that table, while D and trimming were established from the DNA sequence. This sample carries around 61,000 clones, about 81% of them seen once, and the ten largest clones take 15% to 18%. The CDR3 loop spans 11 amino acids. V was cut by 7 bases and J by 6 bases, with 11 bases left in between. Germline CDR1 DFQATT, CDR2 SNEGSKA (reference sequence). The chain combines TRBV20-1 with TRBJ2-3; D is ambiguous. Source material: peripheral blood. The clonotype originates from a man older than 75 with acute or convalescent COVID-19. CDR3 sequence (DNA): TGCAGTGGTAAGATCGGTGATACGCAGTATTTT. This translates into CSGKIGDTQYF.